A selection of T cell receptor beta chains follows, all from one sample in a study of Graves' ophthalmopathy and Graves' hyperthyroidism. One entry per CDR3 protein, called by TCRdb with MiXCR from the multiplex PCR reads. The repertoire holds some 1.1 million distinct CDR3 sequences, about 36% seen once, with approximately 10% in the top ten. The sequenced sample consisted of peripheral blood or thyroid tissue (not recorded which). Receptor source: an adult man with Graves' hyperthyroidism. The CDR3 runs from the conserved cysteine through the conserved F or W. Fields, in order: clone size, J gene, V gene, D gene, CDR3 protein, CDR3 DNA. D genes are given only for firm matches. The size entry is marked missing in some rows and otherwise reads once, few, many or a size class.

>-|TRBJ1-1|TRBV6-6|TRBD1
CATLDRGGLTEAFF
TGTGCCACTCTGGACAGGGGGGGGTTGACTGAAGCTTTCTTT
>many|TRBJ2-7|TRBV24-1|-
CATSDVTGTYEQYF
TGTGCCACCAGTGATGTGACAGGGACTTACGAGCAGTACTTC
>many|TRBJ2-5|TRBV7-6|TRBD2
CASSLVAPSGGLETQYF
TGTGCCAGCAGCTTAGTCGCTCCTAGCGGGGGGTTGGAGACCCAGTACTTC
>-|TRBJ2-1|TRBV15|TRBD2
CATSSSSGGPSSYNEQFF
TGTGCCACCAGCAGCTCTAGCGGGGGGCCGAGCTCCTACAATGAGCAGTTCTTC
>-|TRBJ2-5|TRBV10-3|-
CASSLKETPYF
TGTGCCAGCAGTCTCAAAGAGACCCCGTACTTC
>many|TRBJ2-7|TRBV7-9|-
CASSLTNHEQYF
TGTGCCAGCAGCCTAACAAACCACGAGCAGTACTTC
>many|TRBJ1-1|TRBV12-3/TRBV12-4|-
CASSFQVGEAFF
TGTGCCAGCAGTTTCCAGGTTGGTGAAGCTTTCTTT
>-|TRBJ2-3|TRBV4-1|TRBD1
CASSQEAWTGSQTDTQYF
TGCGCCAGCAGCCAAGAAGCTTGGACAGGCTCCCAAACAGATACGCAGTATTTT
>many|TRBJ1-1|TRBV20-1|-
CSARDSRVGTEAFF
TGCAGTGCTAGAGATTCGAGGGTGGGCACTGAAGCTTTCTTT
>-|TRBJ2-7|TRBV10-3|TRBD1
CASSYPGQGATYEQYF
TGTGCCAGCAGTTACCCTGGACAGGGGGCTACCTACGAGCAGTACTTC
>-|TRBJ2-5|TRBV20-1|-
CSARGGNYQETQYF
TGCAGTGCTCGGGGTGGGAATTACCAAGAGACCCAGTACTTC
>many|TRBJ2-7|TRBV20-1|-
CSATPGLSSYEQYF
TGCAGTGCTACTCCGGGACTGAGCTCCTACGAGCAGTACTTC
>many|TRBJ2-2|TRBV7-2|-
CASRSRREPGELFF
TGTGCCAGCAGGTCTCGTCGGGAGCCCGGGGAGCTGTTTTTT
>many|TRBJ1-6|TRBV9|-
CASSVEGANSPLHF
TGTGCCAGCAGCGTAGAGGGAGCCAATTCACCCCTCCACTTT
>-|TRBJ1-6|TRBV7-2|-
CASSLGPAGKYNSPLHF
TGTGCCAGCAGCTTAGGGCCGGCTGGGAAGTATAATTCACCCCTCCACTTT
>many|TRBJ2-2|TRBV13|TRBD2
CASSPRLAGHGELFF
TGTGCCAGCAGCCCCAGACTAGCGGGACACGGGGAGCTGTTTTTT
>many|TRBJ1-1|TRBV7-8|TRBD1
CASSSQGARDTEAFF
TGTGCCAGCAGCTCGCAGGGGGCGCGGGACACTGAAGCTTTCTTT
>-|TRBJ1-1|TRBV7-2|-
CASSYGSGQNTEAFF
TGTGCCAGCAGCTATGGGAGCGGGCAGAACACTGAAGCTTTCTTT
>-|TRBJ1-6|TRBV25-1|TRBD1
CARGDRVGSPLHF
TGTGCTAGAGGGGACAGGGTTGGCTCACCCCTCCACTTT
>many|TRBJ2-7|TRBV12-3/TRBV12-4|-
CASSLAASKTYEQYF
TGTGCCAGCAGTTTAGCAGCTTCTAAGACCTACGAGCAGTACTTC
>many|TRBJ1-1|TRBV12-3/TRBV12-4|TRBD1
CASSFGQGKEHTEAFF
TGTGCCAGCAGTTTCGGACAGGGCAAGGAACACACTGAAGCTTTCTTT
>-|TRBJ1-5|TRBV7-9|-
CASSSAIPQHF
TGTGCCAGCAGCTCGGCTATACCCCAGCATTTT
>-|TRBJ2-7|TRBV2|-
CASSEAPGTQYEQYF
TGTGCCAGCAGTGAAGCGCCCGGGACTCAATACGAGCAGTACTTC
>-|TRBJ2-7|TRBV20-1|TRBD2
CRAEGTSGSGEQYF
TGCAGAGCTGAGGGGACTAGCGGGAGTGGCGAGCAGTACTTC
>-|TRBJ1-1|TRBV29-1|-
CSVPGGLDTEAFF
TGCAGCGTGCCGGGGGGGCTCGACACTGAAGCTTTCTTT
>-|TRBJ2-1|TRBV29-1|-
CSVPYPYSSYNEQFF
TGCAGCGTTCCCTACCCTTACAGCTCCTACAATGAGCAGTTCTTC
>few|TRBJ2-2|TRBV6-1|-
CASTIKGPTTFPGELFF
TGTGCCAGCACCATAAAGGGACCTACAACGTTTCCCGGGGAGCTGTTTTTT
>-|TRBJ2-7|TRBV5-1|-
CASSLDRSHPSYEQYF
TGCGCCAGCAGCTTGGACAGGAGCCATCCCTCCTACGAGCAGTACTTC
>many|TRBJ2-7|TRBV19|TRBD2
CASSRSGNEQYF
TGTGCCAGTAGTAGGAGCGGGAACGAGCAGTACTTC
>few|TRBJ1-1|TRBV5-8|-
CASILGLVNTEAFF
TGTGCCAGCATCTTGGGGTTAGTGAACACTGAAGCTTTCTTT
>-|TRBJ1-2|TRBV9|-
CASSARDPGFLGYTF
TGTGCCAGCAGCGCCCGGGACCCCGGGTTTCTTGGCTACACCTTC
>few|TRBJ1-5|TRBV15|-
CAASSDWVGQPQHF
TGTGCCGCCAGCAGTGACTGGGTCGGACAGCCCCAGCATTTT
>many|TRBJ1-5|TRBV7-9|-
CASSRGTEAQHF
TGTGCCAGCAGCAGAGGGACCGAGGCCCAGCATTTT
>-|TRBJ2-5|TRBV6-2/TRBV6-3|-
CASRDYRGGGNQPQYF
TGTGCCAGCAGGGACTACAGGGGAGGGGGCAATCAGCCCCAGTACTTC
>many|TRBJ1-4|TRBV7-2|-
CASSLARAVGEKLFF
TGTGCCAGCAGCTTAGCCCGAGCTGTGGGTGAAAAACTGTTTTTT
>-|TRBJ1-5|TRBV20-1|-
CSARVMGTQPQHF
TGCAGTGCTAGAGTAATGGGGACCCAGCCCCAGCATTTT